This TCR beta chain originates from a study of somatic mutations in cytotoxic T cells in rheumatoid arthritis. The germline CDR1 and CDR2 sequences are SGHNT and YYREEE (reference sequence). The CDR3 runs 13 residues. V was pared by 4 bases and J by 2 bases, with 10 bases between. Overall study findings and caveats: Comparison of CD8+ T-cell clonality between rheumatoid arthritis patients and age-matched healthy controls yielded no significant difference.

Concerning this clone itself: Its target is unknown.

The assay was immunoSEQ multiplex PCR, and TCRdb's table has in-frame clones only and misses some. The sample lists about 20,000 clones; less than 90% were seen once. The sample taken for sequencing was CD8+ T cells sorted from blood. The rearrangement links TRBV5-4 to TRBJ2-7; D might be TRBD1 (6 bases). This TCR came from a man in his forties in good health. The CDR3 nucleotides read TGTGCCAGCAGCCTCGACAGGACCTACGAGCAGTACTTC. Protein: CASSLDRTYEQYF.